A selection of T cell receptor beta chains follows, all from one sample in a study of T cell responses to AZD1222 COVID-19 vaccine. Sequencing used immunoSEQ multiplex PCR; TCRdb keeps in-frame clones, though not all of them. The sample includes about 140,000 clones, approximately 93% of them seen just once. The sample consisted of peripheral blood, taken on day 0 of MenACWY control vaccination. All receptors derive from an adult in good health. Both conserved end residues are part of each CDR3. A D gene is named only where the DNA matches it firmly. Some rows have no size entry. The others give once, few or many, or a class for an expanded clone.

clone size: -
V gene: TRBV5-1
J gene: TRBJ2-5
D gene: -
CDR3 DNA: TGCGCCAGCAGCTTGGTTCCCTTCCGCCAATTCCAAGAGACCCAGTACTTC
CDR3 protein: CASSLVPFRQFQETQYF

clone size: once
V gene: TRBV19
J gene: TRBJ1-2
D gene: -
CDR3 DNA: TGTGCCAGTAGTGCACCACGGAGGGGGAAGGATGGCTACACCTTC
CDR3 protein: CASSAPRRGKDGYTF

clone size: -
V gene: TRBV2
J gene: TRBJ2-6
D gene: -
CDR3 DNA: TGTGCCAGCAGTGACAGGAGAGGCAGCTCTGGGGCCAACGTCCTGACTTTC
CDR3 protein: CASSDRRGSSGANVLTF

clone size: -
V gene: TRBV9
J gene: TRBJ2-1
D gene: -
CDR3 DNA: TGTGCCAGCAGCAATGAGGCATCCGGGGATGAGCAGTTCTTC
CDR3 protein: CASSNEASGDEQFF

clone size: once
V gene: TRBV7-8
J gene: TRBJ2-3
D gene: TRBD2
CDR3 DNA: TGTGCCAGCAGCCCCGGGCAGCGGGGAACAGATACGCAGTATTTT
CDR3 protein: CASSPGQRGTDTQYF

clone size: -
V gene: TRBV4-1
J gene: TRBJ2-1
D gene: -
CDR3 DNA: TGCGCCAGCAGCCAGACAATCGGGGCGGGCAATGAGCAGTTCTTC
CDR3 protein: CASSQTIGAGNEQFF

clone size: -
V gene: TRBV7-2
J gene: TRBJ1-4
D gene: -
CDR3 DNA: TGTGCCAGCAGCTTAGGGTTGGGGGACACTGAAAAACTGTTTTTT
CDR3 protein: CASSLGLGDTEKLFF

clone size: -
V gene: TRBV29-1
J gene: TRBJ1-2
D gene: -
CDR3 DNA: TGCAGCGTCGGAAAGGAAAACTATGGCTACACCTTC
CDR3 protein: CSVGKENYGYTF

clone size: -
V gene: TRBV19
J gene: TRBJ1-3
D gene: TRBD1
CDR3 DNA: TGTGCCAGTAGTCTGGGACAGGGGCTACCTGGAAACACCATATATTTT
CDR3 protein: CASSLGQGLPGNTIYF

clone size: -
V gene: TRBV9
J gene: TRBJ2-1
D gene: -
CDR3 DNA: TGTGCCAGCGGGAGGACTGACCTCTACAATGAGCAGTTCTTC
CDR3 protein: CASGRTDLYNEQFF

clone size: -
V gene: TRBV4-3
J gene: TRBJ2-2
D gene: -
CDR3 DNA: TGCGCCAGCAGCCAAGACCCCGCTTGGGGGACCGGGGAGCTGTTTTTT
CDR3 protein: CASSQDPAWGTGELFF

clone size: -
V gene: TRBV10-3
J gene: TRBJ1-6
D gene: -
CDR3 DNA: TGTGCCATCAGTGAAAGAGGATTGAATAATTCACCCCTCCACTTT
CDR3 protein: CAISERGLNNSPLHF

clone size: few
V gene: TRBV5-5
J gene: TRBJ1-2
D gene: TRBD1
CDR3 DNA: TGTGCCAGCAGTAGCTGGACAGGGGATAAAGGCTATGGCTACACCTTC
CDR3 protein: CASSSWTGDKGYGYTF

clone size: -
V gene: TRBV4-1
J gene: TRBJ1-5
D gene: -
CDR3 DNA: TGCGCCAGCAGCCTCACAGCCAGGGAGGATCAGCCCCAGCATTTT
CDR3 protein: CASSLTAREDQPQHF

clone size: once
V gene: TRBV18
J gene: TRBJ1-1
D gene: -
CDR3 DNA: TGTGCCAGCTCACCCCTCGTGGGGAACACTGAAGCTTTCTTT
CDR3 protein: CASSPLVGNTEAFF

clone size: -
V gene: TRBV20-1
J gene: TRBJ2-3
D gene: -
CDR3 DNA: TGCAGTGCTAAGGCGTCCGATACGCAGTATTTT
CDR3 protein: CSAKASDTQYF

clone size: few
V gene: TRBV30
J gene: TRBJ1-3
D gene: -
CDR3 DNA: TGTGCCTGGAGCCTAGCAGAGATTGGAAACACCATATATTTT
CDR3 protein: CAWSLAEIGNTIYF

clone size: -
V gene: TRBV7-2
J gene: TRBJ1-1
D gene: -
CDR3 DNA: TGTGCCAGCAGCTCAGGTTCGGGGATGAACACTGAAGCTTTCTTT
CDR3 protein: CASSSGSGMNTEAFF

clone size: few
V gene: TRBV5-1
J gene: TRBJ2-7
D gene: TRBD2
CDR3 DNA: TGCGCCAGCAGCCCGGGACTAGCGATCTACGAGCAGTACTTC
CDR3 protein: CASSPGLAIYEQYF

clone size: -
V gene: TRBV7-9
J gene: TRBJ1-1
D gene: -
CDR3 DNA: TGTGCCAGCAGCTCCGGTCCCTCGGCTTTCTTT
CDR3 protein: CASSSGPSAFF

clone size: -
V gene: TRBV5-1
J gene: TRBJ2-1
D gene: -
CDR3 DNA: TGCGCCAGCAGCTCGGTTACAACCGATGAGCAGTTCTTC
CDR3 protein: CASSSVTTDEQFF

clone size: -
V gene: TRBV3-1/TRBV3-2
J gene: TRBJ1-6
D gene: -
CDR3 DNA: TGTGCCAGCAGCCAAGATTCAGGGCTCGGCTCACCCCTCCACTTT
CDR3 protein: CASSQDSGLGSPLHF

clone size: -
V gene: TRBV28
J gene: TRBJ1-4
D gene: TRBD1
CDR3 DNA: TGTGCCAGCAGTAACAGGGGTGCTAATGAAAAACTGTTTTTT
CDR3 protein: CASSNRGANEKLFF

clone size: -
V gene: TRBV25-1
J gene: TRBJ1-3
D gene: TRBD1
CDR3 DNA: TGTGCCAGCAGAGGGACAGCCTCTGGAAACACCATATATTTT
CDR3 protein: CASRGTASGNTIYF

clone size: once
V gene: TRBV9
J gene: TRBJ2-1
D gene: -
CDR3 DNA: TGTGCCAGCAGCGCCACAGAAAGCTCCTACAATGAGCAGTTCTTC
CDR3 protein: CASSATESSYNEQFF

clone size: once
V gene: TRBV6-5
J gene: TRBJ1-5
D gene: -
CDR3 DNA: TGTGCCAGCCGGGCCATCGGGGATCAGCCCCAGCATTTT
CDR3 protein: CASRAIGDQPQHF

clone size: -
V gene: TRBV12-3/TRBV12-4
J gene: TRBJ2-7
D gene: -
CDR3 DNA: TGTGCCAGCAGTTCCCCGGGGGCGAGCGAGCAGTACTTC
CDR3 protein: CASSSPGASEQYF

clone size: -
V gene: TRBV7-2
J gene: TRBJ1-2
D gene: TRBD1
CDR3 DNA: TGTGCCAGCAGCTCACCGACCGGGACAGGGGGTTTTGGCTACACCTTC
CDR3 protein: CASSSPTGTGGFGYTF

clone size: -
V gene: TRBV6-5
J gene: TRBJ2-7
D gene: -
CDR3 DNA: TGTGCCAGCCGCGGCTCCTACGAGCAGTACTTC
CDR3 protein: CASRGSYEQYF

clone size: -
V gene: TRBV6-2/TRBV6-3
J gene: TRBJ1-5
D gene: TRBD1
CDR3 DNA: TGTGCCAGCAGTACCGATAGGGACAGGGGGCGGATTGTCAATCAGCCCCAGCATTTT
CDR3 protein: CASSTDRDRGRIVNQPQHF

clone size: -
V gene: TRBV6-5
J gene: TRBJ2-2
D gene: -
CDR3 DNA: TGTGCCAGCAGTTCCCTCCATCGAGCCACCGGGGAGCTGTTTTTT
CDR3 protein: CASSSLHRATGELFF

clone size: -
V gene: TRBV6-5
J gene: TRBJ2-2
D gene: -
CDR3 DNA: TGTGCCAGCAGTTACTCGATGGGACCTAGCACCGGGGAGCTGTTTTTT
CDR3 protein: CASSYSMGPSTGELFF

clone size: -
V gene: TRBV5-8
J gene: TRBJ2-7
D gene: -
CDR3 DNA: TGTGCCAGCAGCTCCCCGGGCGGGGGCGCGGGGGAGCAGTACTTC
CDR3 protein: CASSSPGGGAGEQYF

clone size: -
V gene: TRBV6-1
J gene: TRBJ2-7
D gene: -
CDR3 DNA: TGTGCCAGCAGTGAAATAGTGGGTTCCATATTAGGGCAGTACTTC
CDR3 protein: CASSEIVGSILGQYF

clone size: -
V gene: TRBV29-1
J gene: TRBJ1-2
D gene: -
CDR3 DNA: TGCAGCGTTGAAGAGCGCTACTATGGCTACACCTTC
CDR3 protein: CSVEERYYGYTF

clone size: -
V gene: TRBV18
J gene: TRBJ1-2
D gene: TRBD1
CDR3 DNA: TGTGCCAGCTCACCGAACAGGGGGCACGGCTACACCTTC
CDR3 protein: CASSPNRGHGYTF

clone size: -
V gene: TRBV6-2/TRBV6-3
J gene: TRBJ2-3
D gene: -
CDR3 DNA: TGTGCCAGCAGCCAGACAGCTTATACGCAGTATTTT
CDR3 protein: CASSQTAYTQYF

clone size: -
V gene: TRBV20-1
J gene: TRBJ1-2
D gene: -
CDR3 DNA: TGCAGTGCTAGTTTGGGGGAGTATGGCTACACCTTC
CDR3 protein: CSASLGEYGYTF

clone size: -
V gene: TRBV18
J gene: TRBJ1-1
D gene: -
CDR3 DNA: TGTGCCAGCTCACCCGAGACCCTTACCACTGAAGCTTTCTTT
CDR3 protein: CASSPETLTTEAFF

clone size: -
V gene: TRBV11-2
J gene: TRBJ2-7
D gene: TRBD1
CDR3 DNA: TGTGCCAGCAGCCACGGGACAGGGAACTACGAGCAGTACTTC
CDR3 protein: CASSHGTGNYEQYF

clone size: -
V gene: TRBV2
J gene: TRBJ2-5
D gene: -
CDR3 DNA: TGTGCCAGCAGTGAGAACCCCGGTAGGGGCCAGTACTTC
CDR3 protein: CASSENPGRGQYF

clone size: -
V gene: TRBV6-5
J gene: TRBJ1-3
D gene: TRBD1
CDR3 DNA: TGTGCCAGCGTCCGGACAGGGGCTCACACCATATATTTT
CDR3 protein: CASVRTGAHTIYF

clone size: many
V gene: TRBV28
J gene: TRBJ1-2
D gene: -
CDR3 DNA: TGTGCCAGCAGTTCACCCCTTAGCGGACGGGGGAACTATGGCTACACCTTC
CDR3 protein: CASSSPLSGRGNYGYTF

clone size: -
V gene: TRBV7-9
J gene: TRBJ1-4
D gene: -
CDR3 DNA: TGTGCCAGCAGCTTAATCCAGGCAACTAATGAAAAACTGTTTTTT
CDR3 protein: CASSLIQATNEKLFF

clone size: -
V gene: TRBV12-3/TRBV12-4
J gene: TRBJ2-1
D gene: TRBD1
CDR3 DNA: TGTGCCAGCAGTGTCCCACAGGGGCATGAGCAGTTCTTC
CDR3 protein: CASSVPQGHEQFF

clone size: -
V gene: TRBV2
J gene: TRBJ1-2
D gene: TRBD1
CDR3 DNA: TGTGCCAGCGGAGGACAGGGGCGGTCTAACTATGGCTACACCTTC
CDR3 protein: CASGGQGRSNYGYTF

clone size: -
V gene: TRBV4-1
J gene: TRBJ1-1
D gene: -
CDR3 DNA: TGCGCCAGCAGCCAAGATGGGGGTTTGGACGCTTTCTTT
CDR3 protein: CASSQDGGLDAFF

clone size: -
V gene: TRBV2
J gene: TRBJ1-1
D gene: -
CDR3 DNA: TGTGCCAGCAGTGTAATGCGGGTGAACACTGAAGCTTTCTTT
CDR3 protein: CASSVMRVNTEAFF